Shown below are 4 T cell receptor beta chains from a single sample sequenced in a study of cytomegalovirus exposure and HLA in healthy donors. The PCR was carried out with 60 Vbeta primers and 13 Jbeta primers. Profiling relied on immunoSEQ multiplex PCR, and the TCRdb table lists in-frame clones only, not all of them. The repertoire consists of about 160,000 clones, with approximately 84% occurring once and the leading ten covering approximately 6.8%. The sample comprised PBMCs. The receptor set was obtained from a male donor in good health and CMV-seropositive.

V gene TRBV30 combines with J gene TRBJ1-5; the match to TRBD1 covers 12 bases. Per the germline V gene, CDR1 is GTSNPN and CDR2 is SVGIG (reference sequence). Trimming cost V 8 bases and J 1 base; bases outside gene matches: 9. CDR3 length: 16 residues. The CDR3 protein is CALGPGQGASNQPQHF. CDR3 coding DNA: TGTGCCCTAGGTCCGGGACAGGGGGCGAGCAATCAGCCCCAGCATTTT.

This clone was seen only once. The junction does not match germline at one end; this may be a read error. The chain has TRBV7-8 and TRBJ1-3; D is unresolved. Germline V CDR1 and CDR2: SGHVS, FQNEAQ. The CDR3 contains 16 residues. The DNA of the CDR3 is TGTGCCTGCAGCTTCGGGGAGCCGACCTCTGGAAACACCATATATTTT. It specifies CACSFGEPTSGNTIYF.

The chain links TRBV6-6 to TRBJ1-1; no clear D. V was cut by 2 bases and J by 0 bases, with 7 bases left in between. The CDR3 contains 14 residues. The germline gives CDR1 MNHNY, CDR2 SVGAGI (reference sequence). CDR3 protein: CASSYDGLNTEAFF. For the CDR3, the DNA is TGTGCCAGCAGTTACGATGGCCTGAACACTGAAGCTTTCTTT.

This clone was counted many times. The gene calls are TRBV28 and TRBJ1-1, with 8 bases lining up with TRBD1. This CDR3 region has 12 residues. CDR1 is MDHEN, CDR2 SYDVKM, per germline. With V trimmed by 2 bases and J by 11 bases, 4 bases remained unmatched. CDR3 protein: CASSLQGALAFF. Here the CDR3 DNA reads TGTGCCAGCAGTTTACAGGGGGCTCTGGCTTTCTTT.